The 9 T cell receptor beta chains presented below share a single source sample, sequenced in a study of vaccination and CD4 T cells after COVID-19 (dated by TCRdb to between 2021 and 2023). No antigen has been assigned to these receptors. In light of the paper, this sample's treatment or condition label describes: approximately nine-day PBMC culture with coronavirus spike peptide pools or control peptides (ViraFEST assay). Receptor amplification or capture employed PCR. TCRdb lists the instrument as Illumina iSeq 100. At the Johns Hopkins FTIC core, DNA from the cultured CD4+ T cells underwent TCR sequencing with the Oncomine TCR Beta short-read assay. TCRdb trimmed the raw reads at Q25, called clones with MiXCR and kept productive beta chains. Rows matching on CDR3 protein sequence are summarized as one entry with the most common DNA and genes. For this sample there are over 5,000 distinct CDR3 sequences; less than 55% appear just once. Roughly a quarter of the sample is in the top ten clones.

Sequencing was done on a sample of CD4+ T cells from blood, cultured in vitro. The receptors were sampled from a human donor who had recovered from COVID-19.

CDR3 loop: CASRPAGASGRIYNEQFF. CDR3 in DNA: TGTGCCAGCAGACCTGCTGGGGCTAGCGGGAGGATATACAATGAGCAGTTCTTC. V and J are TRBV6-4 and TRBJ2-1; 11 bases line up with TRBD2. The CDR3 loop spans 18 amino acids. The V gene's germline CDR1 is MRHNA and CDR2 SNTAGT. V lost 6 bases, J lost 4 bases, and 14 bases stayed unmatched.

The J gene is TRBJ1-2, the V gene TRBV28; 9 nucleotides agree with TRBD1. J gave up 7 bases and V 5 bases, and 5 bases lay outside the gene matches. CDR1 MDHEN and CDR2 SYDVKM come from the germline V gene. CDR3 length: 13 residues. The CDR3 region has the DNA TGTGCCAGCAGTACCGGGACAGGGCCTGGCTACACCTTC. This translates into CASSTGTGPGYTF.

V and J are TRBV7-3 and TRBJ1-1; D uncertain. V was pared by 1 base and J by 4 bases, with 10 bases between. CDR1 SGHTA and CDR2 FQGTGA come from the germline V gene. This CDR3 comprises 14 residues. The CDR3 DNA reads TGTGCCAGCAGCTTAATGGAGGGAAGCACTGAAGCTTTCTTT. It specifies CASSLMEGSTEAFF.

This clonotype is deemed large. The rearrangement links TRBV7-9 to TRBJ2-7; the match to TRBD1 covers 7 bases. The trim removed 2 bases at V and 5 bases at J, leaving 12 bases unmatched. The germline CDR1 and CDR2 sequences are SEHNR and FQNEAQ (reference sequence). The CDR3 extends over 16 amino acids. Here the CDR3 reads CASSLWRLQGFNEQYF. CDR3 nucleotides: TGTGCCAGCAGCTTATGGAGGTTACAGGGGTTTAACGAGCAGTACTTC.

Within the sample, this clonotype is medium-sized. This chain uses TRBV20-1 with TRBJ2-5; D call uncertain. The germline V gene has CDR1 DFQATT and CDR2 SNEGSKA (reference sequence). V shed 5 bases and J shed 7 bases, with 20 bases lying between them. CDR3 size: 14 residues. CDR3 in DNA: TGCAGTGCTTACCGAACGGCTGGCCTTGGGACCCAGTACTTC. Translating it yields CSAYRTAGLGTQYF.

V gene TRBV7-2 combines with J gene TRBJ2-6; TRBD1 is a possible D gene (5 bases). The germline V and J ends were trimmed by 1 base and 2 bases, with 6 bases remaining between them. Germline CDR1 and CDR2: SGHTA and FQGNSA. The CDR3 covers 15 residues. The CDR3 spells CASSLEGTGANVLTF. CDR3 in DNA: TGTGCCAGCAGCTTAGAGGGGACTGGGGCCAACGTCCTGACTTTC.

Sample share makes this clonotype large (0.1 to 1%). This sequence joins TRBV19 and TRBJ2-5, with 8 bases lining up with TRBD2. Germline V gives CDR1 LNHDA, CDR2 SQIVND (reference sequence). V dropped 3 bases and J dropped 1; count of bases not matched to a gene: 7. The CDR3 is 16 residues long. Here the CDR3 DNA reads TGTGCCAGTAGTATTTTCGGGACTAGTCCCCAAGAGACCCAGTACTTC. It encodes CASSIFGTSPQETQYF.

The chain has TRBV6-1 and TRBJ2-1; no firm D call. The CDR3 has 14 residues. Germline values: CDR1 MNHNS, CDR2 SASEGT. V lost 2 bases to trimming and J lost 4 bases, with 9 bases between them. CDR3 loop: CASSETVRYNEQFF. In DNA, the CDR3 is TGTGCCAGCAGTGAAACAGTTAGGTACAATGAGCAGTTCTTC.

This clonotype was observed a few times. The chain is built from TRBV10-3 and TRBJ1-1; a possible D gene is TRBD1 (5 bases). CDR1 and CDR2 (germline): ENHRY, SYGVKD. CDR3 length: 15 amino acids. V gave up 4 bases and J gave up 4 bases, with 16 bases separating them. The CDR3 sequence is CAISVHQGVGTEAFF. CDR3 DNA: TGTGCCATCAGTGTCCACCAGGGTGTAGGCACTGAAGCTTTCTTT.